The rows below give T cell receptor beta chains drawn from one sample of a study of tumor and adjacent non-tumor tissue in lung cancer. TCRdb ran MiXCR on the multiplex PCR reads and lists one entry per CDR3 protein. This table has roughly 65,000 distinct CDR3 sequences, roughly three fifths appearing once. Sequencing was done on a sample of lung tumor tissue. The receptors come from a man aged 50-60 years with non-small cell lung cancer. Each CDR3 is given with its conserved first and last residue. A D gene is named only where the DNA matches it firmly. The listing skips clone size in some rows; elsewhere it reads once, few, many or a size class.

v_gene,j_gene,abundance,d_gene,len,CDR3aa,CDR3nt
TRBV6-5,TRBJ1-1,many,-,14,CASSKGPLNTEAFF,TGTGCCAGCAGCAAGGGACCCCTGAACACTGAAGCTTTCTTT
TRBV7-9,TRBJ1-2,-,TRBD1,16,CASSRTGGADDGDYTF,TGTGCCAGCAGCCGGACAGGGGGCGCCGATGACGGAGACTACACCTTC
TRBV4-2,TRBJ1-5,many,-,15,CASSQDRQGHQPQHF,TGTGCCAGCAGCCAAGACCGGCAGGGACATCAGCCCCAGCATTTT
TRBV11-2,TRBJ2-7,medium-sized,-,14,CASSYRTTHYEQYF,TGTGCCAGCAGCTACAGGACTACTCACTACGAGCAGTACTTC
TRBV29-1,TRBJ1-5,few,-,14,CSVAEGNSSRPQHF,TGCAGCGTTGCGGAAGGTAATAGCAGTCGGCCCCAGCATTTT
TRBV30,TRBJ2-7,-,-,12,CAGTGLSYEQYF,TGTGCAGGAACAGGCCTCTCATACGAGCAGTACTTC
TRBV20-1,TRBJ2-1,-,-,12,CNARSSWKAQFF,TGCAATGCTAGATCTAGTTGGAAAGCTCAGTTCTTC
TRBV20-1,TRBJ2-5,-,TRBD2,12,CSVTSGQESQYF,TGCAGTGTCACTAGCGGGCAAGAGAGCCAGTACTTC
TRBV4-1,TRBJ2-1,-,-,16,CASSPSTSRRNNEQFF,TGCGCCAGCAGCCCAAGTACTAGTAGGAGGAACAATGAGCAGTTCTTC
TRBV12-3/TRBV12-4,TRBJ1-5,many,-,13,CASSPSSNQPQHF,TGTGCCAGCAGTCCCAGTAGCAATCAGCCCCAGCATTTT
TRBV10-3,TRBJ1-1,many,TRBD1,14,CAISERTGRTEAFF,TGTGCCATCAGTGAGAGGACAGGCCGGACTGAAGCTTTCTTT
TRBV29-1,TRBJ2-1,-,TRBD2,16,CSVEPHLAGGGNELFF,TGCAGTGTTGAACCGCATCTGGCGGGAGGAGGGAATGAGCTGTTCTTC
TRBV20-1,TRBJ2-1,many,TRBD2,17,CSARDQAGVSSYNEQFF,TGCAGTGCTAGAGACCAAGCGGGGGTAAGCTCCTACAATGAGCAGTTCTTC
TRBV12-3/TRBV12-4,TRBJ1-6,many,-,14,CASSLGSYNSPLHF,TGTGCCAGCAGTTTGGGCTCCTATAATTCACCCCTCCACTTT
TRBV28,TRBJ1-1,-,-,13,CPSRRGRITEAFF,TGTCCCAGCAGGAGGGGCAGAATCACTGAAGCTTTCTTT
TRBV11-3,TRBJ2-3,-,TRBD2,17,CASSLGTAGGPWDTQYF,TGTGCCAGCAGCTTAGGAACAGCGGGAGGGCCATGGGATACGCAATATTTT
TRBV6-6,TRBJ1-6,-,-,17,CARSYDVTSSYNSALHF,TGTGCCAGGAGTTACGATGTGACGAGCTCCTATAATTCAGCCCTCCACTTT
TRBV5-1,TRBJ2-1,-,TRBD2,17,CASSPGDLAGSYNEQFF,TGCGCCAGCAGCCCGGGAGATCTAGCGGGCTCCTACAATGAGCAGTTCTTC
TRBV25-1,TRBJ2-1,-,-,14,CASSEQRPDIGQFF,TGTGCCAGCAGTGAACAACGCCCGGATATCGGGCAGTTCTTC
TRBV11-3,TRBJ2-3,-,TRBD2,18,CASGPGTSGGPSTDTQYF,TGTGCCAGCGGCCCCGGGACTAGCGGGGGACCTAGCACAGATACGCAGTATTTT
TRBV6-2/TRBV6-3,TRBJ2-1,-,-,12,CTSSLQGDEQFF,TGTACCAGCAGTCTACAGGGTGATGAGCAGTTCTTC
TRBV19,TRBJ1-5,-,-,14,CAGSMAIHNQSQHF,TGTGCCGGTAGTATGGCTATTCACAATCAGTCCCAGCATTTT
TRBV20-1,TRBJ2-2,few,-,15,CSAGDPGLHTGELFF,TGCAGTGCAGGTGACCCGGGACTCCACACCGGGGAGCTGTTTTTT
TRBV10-2,TRBJ1-2,-,-,13,CVSSDGGSNGYIF,TGCGTCAGCAGTGATGGCGGAAGTAATGGCTACATCTTC
TRBV5-1,TRBJ2-1,-,-,15,CASSSQGGSYNEQFF,TGCGCCAGCAGCTCCCAGGGGGGGTCCTACAATGAGCAGTTCTTC
TRBV29-1,TRBJ2-5,-,-,15,CSVAPGHLGEETHYF,TGCAGCGTTGCACCCGGGCATCTCGGAGAAGAGACCCACTACTTC
TRBV10-3,TRBJ2-1,many,-,16,CAISESGSGGYNEQFF,TGTGCCATCAGTGAGTCGGGCAGCGGCGGTTACAATGAGCAGTTCTTC
TRBV28,TRBJ2-1,few,TRBD2,15,CASSPPTSGMDEQFF,TGTGCCAGCAGTCCACCGACTAGCGGGATGGATGAGCAGTTCTTC
TRBV29-1,TRBJ2-7,-,TRBD2,14,CSARTSGSLNEHYF,TGCAGCGCAAGGACTAGTGGGAGCCTCAACGAGCATTACTTC
TRBV6-1,TRBJ2-1,many,TRBD1,15,CASSGTGSAYNEQFF,TGTGCCAGCAGTGGGACAGGGTCCGCGTACAATGAGCAGTTCTTC
TRBV4-1,TRBJ2-4,-,-,19,CASSQDPVGLSYNQNIQYF,TGCGCCAGCAGCCAAGATCCCGTTGGCCTGTCCTACAACCAGAACATTCAGTACTTC
TRBV6-1,TRBJ2-1,once,-,14,CASSRAGRYNEQFF,TGTGCCAGCAGTAGGGCTGGGAGATACAATGAGCAGTTCTTC
TRBV5-1,TRBJ2-1,-,TRBD2,18,CASSPIGGAGGSSNEQFF,TGCGCCAGCAGCCCCATCGGGGGAGCGGGAGGGAGTAGCAATGAGCAGTTCTTC
TRBV6-5,TRBJ2-1,-,-,12,CDSRTIGPELFF,TGTGACAGCAGAACCATAGGGCCTGAGCTGTTCTTC
TRBV13,TRBJ1-2,few,TRBD1,17,CASSLGTQGTGGLSYTF,TGTGCCAGCAGCTTAGGAACTCAAGGGACAGGGGGACTGAGCTACACCTTC
TRBV5-1,TRBJ2-5,-,TRBD2,14,CASSLDAGGDTQYF,TGTGCCAGCAGCTTGGACGCGGGAGGAGATACCCAGTACTTC
TRBV4-2,TRBJ2-1,-,-,13,CASGQAQMNEQFF,TGTGCAAGCGGCCAAGCACAAATGAATGAGCAGTTCTTC
TRBV6-5,TRBJ2-5,-,-,14,CANTFLGGGETQYF,TGTGCCAACACCTTCTTGGGGGGCGGCGAGACCCAGTACTTC
TRBV7-8,TRBJ1-2,-,-,15,CASSPGGQRGYGYTF,TGTGCCAGCAGCCCCGGTGGCCAAAGGGGCTATGGCTACACCTTC
TRBV7-9,TRBJ2-6,-,-,16,CASSSIRDSGANVLTF,TGTGCCAGCAGCTCCATCCGGGACTCTGGGGCCAACGTCCTGACTTTC
TRBV29-1,TRBJ1-5,many,-,13,CSVKLDGNQPQHF,TGCAGCGTCAAACTAGACGGGAATCAGCCCCAGCATTTT